The 16 T cell receptor beta chains below come from one sample, sequenced in a study of shared clonotypes between healthy human individuals. Method: immunoSEQ multiplex PCR; TCRdb's copy keeps in-frame clones and lacks some. The data contain 850,000 to 1,200,000 clones, around 76% of them singletons. Sequences were obtained from memory CD4+ T cells sorted from blood. The subset is: CD45RA-negative fraction. The source is a man between 18 and 29 years old in good health.

About this clone itself: Other nucleotide sequences in the sample specify the same CDR3. The chain uses TRBV5-1 and TRBJ2-5, with unresolved D. Germline V gene data show CDR1 as SGHRS and CDR2 as YFSETQ. This CDR3 spans 12 amino acids. The germline V and J ends were trimmed by 4 bases and 2 bases, with 6 bases remaining between them. CDR3 amino acids: CASSRVQETQYF. The CDR3 DNA follows: TGCGCCAGCAGCAGGGTACAAGAGACCCAGTACTTC.

The rearrangement links TRBV2 to TRBJ1-4, with D possibly TRBD1 on 5 matching bases. Trimming took 5 bases from V and 8 from J, leaving 12 bases between them. CDR3 length equals 13 residues. CDR1 SNHLY and CDR2 FYNNEI come from the germline V gene. For the CDR3, the DNA is TGTGCCAGCAGTAAGGGGAGGATGGAAAAACTGTTTTTT. This sequence encodes CASSKGRMEKLFF.

The chain is built from TRBV4-1 and TRBJ1-6; D perhaps matches TRBD1 (6 bases). CDR1 and CDR2 (germline): MGHRA, YSYEKL. The CDR3 extends over 18 amino acids. V lost 0 bases to trimming and J lost 0 bases, with 12 bases between them. CDR3 nucleotide sequence: TGCGCCAGCAGCCAAGAAGCGGGGGGGGCCTCCTATAATTCACCCCTCCACTTT. This encodes CASSQEAGGASYNSPLHF.

This clone was detected a few times. J is TRBJ1-5 and V is TRBV18; no clear D. This CDR3 is built from 13 residues. V dropped 4 bases and J dropped 5 bases, with 9 bases sitting between them. In germline, CDR1 is KGHSH, CDR2 LQKENI. Written as DNA, the CDR3 is TGTGCCAGCTCACGATCGAGTGATCAGCCCCAGCATTTT. As protein: CASSRSSDQPQHF.

The chain links TRBV15 to TRBJ1-5; 9 bases fit TRBD1. Germline V CDR1 and CDR2: LNHNV, YYDKDF (reference sequence). The junction had 5 bases not matched to a gene; V was cut back by 5 bases and J by 6 bases. The CDR3 has 14 residues. The chain's CDR3 is CATSGDREGQPQHF. The CDR3 DNA sequence: TGTGCCACCAGCGGGGACAGGGAAGGTCAGCCCCAGCATTTT.

V gene TRBV2 combines with J gene TRBJ2-5; 9 bases agree with TRBD1. Trimming removed 2 bases from V and 3 bases from J; junction bases left unmatched: 7. The germline V gene has CDR1 SNHLY and CDR2 FYNNEI. The CDR3 contains 16 residues. The CDR3 DNA is TGTGCCAGCAGTGAAAGGGGGACAGGGCGGGAAGAGACCCAGTACTTC. Its protein is CASSERGTGREETQYF.

The chain employs TRBV2 and TRBJ2-7, with D perhaps matching TRBD2 (6 bases). CDR1 SNHLY and CDR2 FYNNEI come from the germline V gene. Trimming left V 7 bases short and J 1 base short, with 11 bases between. The CDR3 totals 13 residues. CDR3 in DNA: TGTGCCAGCAAGGCGGAGGGATCCTACGAGCAGTACTTC. This encodes CASKAEGSYEQYF.

This clone was seen repeatedly, ten times or more. The chain couples TRBV2 to TRBJ1-4; 11 bases line up with TRBD1. The germline V gene encodes CDR1 SNHLY and CDR2 FYNNEI. This CDR3 has 14 residues. Germline trimming cut 6 bases from V and 8 bases from J; bases unmatched to any gene: 5. CDR3 residues: CASRTGTGGEKLFF. In nucleotides, the CDR3 is TGTGCCAGCAGAACCGGGACAGGGGGAGAAAAACTGTTTTTT.

Turning to this clone: A much larger clonotype is one base distant, so this may be a read error. This chain uses TRBV11-2 with TRBJ2-7; 12 bases are shared with TRBD1. Germline CDR1 and CDR2: SGHAT and FQNNGV. The ends lost 6 bases at V and 2 bases at J; junction bases unmatched: 5. The CDR3 is 15 amino acids. CDR3 nucleotides: TGTGCCAGCAGTACCGGGACAGGGGGCCCCTACGAGCAGTACTTC. As protein: CASSTGTGGPYEQYF.

The chain combines TRBV11-2 with TRBJ2-7, with 8 positions matching TRBD1. In germline, CDR1 is SGHAT, CDR2 FQNNGV. This CDR3 has 13 residues. The V segment lost 10 bases and the J segment 9 bases; nucleotides outside the gene matches: 14. DNA for the CDR3: TGTGCCACCACTCCGGGACAGGAACTGGTGCAGTACTTC. Amino acid sequence: CATTPGQELVQYF.

The rearrangement joins TRBV9 to TRBJ2-1; D is ambiguous. CDR1 SGDLS and CDR2 YYNGEE come from the germline V gene. This CDR3 contains 15 residues. V was trimmed by 7 bases and J by 0 bases, leaving 14 bases between them. CDR3 bases: TGTGCCAGCCTCCATCTTATTTGCTCCTACAATGAGCAGTTCTTC. Encoded protein: CASLHLICSYNEQFF.

The chain recombines TRBV7-3 with TRBJ1-2; D remains unclear. V lost 2 bases and J 2 bases, leaving 12 bases between the germline ends. CDR1 and CDR2 (germline): SGHTA, FQGTGA. The CDR3 extends over 15 amino acids. The CDR3 bases are TGTGCCAGCAGCTTATACAGTCCTACCAACTATGGCTACACCTTC. Protein sequence: CASSLYSPTNYGYTF.

The CDR3 loop is CAWGAQGGQPQHF. The CDR3 DNA follows: TGTGCCTGGGGGGCGCAGGGAGGTCAGCCCCAGCATTTT. The rearrangement links TRBV30 to TRBJ1-5; the D gene is possibly TRBD1 (5 bases). The CDR3 spans 13 residues. The germline V gene has CDR1 GTSNPN and CDR2 SVGIG (reference sequence). The germline V and J ends were trimmed by 5 bases and 6 bases, with 14 bases remaining between them.

This rearrangement joins TRBV25-1 to TRBJ2-3; 7 positions match TRBD2. After removal of 10 bases from V and 2 bases from J, the junction contained 6 bases not matched to a gene. In germline, CDR1 is MGHDK, CDR2 SYGVNS. This CDR3 has 13 amino acids. The CDR3 DNA reads as TGTGCCACCAAGCGGGGCTCCACAGATACGCAGTATTTT. It encodes CATKRGSTDTQYF.

The chain uses TRBV7-9 and TRBJ2-1; 14 positions agree with TRBD2. V was pared by 4 bases and J by 8 bases, with 1 base of the junction left unmatched. Germline V gene data show CDR1 as SEHNR and CDR2 as FQNEAQ (reference sequence). CDR3 size: 14 residues. Written as DNA, the CDR3 is TGTGCCAGCAGCTGGGGACTAGCGGGAGATGAGCAGTTCTTC. This encodes CASSWGLAGDEQFF.

The CDR3 is CASSLAGSSYEQYF. The CDR3 nucleotides are TGTGCCAGCAGCTTAGCCGGGAGCTCCTACGAGCAGTACTTC. The chain has TRBV11-1 and TRBJ2-7; the D gene is possibly TRBD2 (6 bases). There are 14 residues in the CDR3. CDR1 SGHAT and CDR2 FQDESV come from the germline V gene (reference sequence). Trimming removed 0 bases from V and 0 bases from J, with 6 bases in between.